This TCR beta chain was identified during a study of cytomegalovirus exposure and HLA in healthy donors (dated by TCRdb to 2017 to 2019). With regard to the full study: In an earlier analysis of around 540 of the donors, less than 350 Gb of sequence data and 100 million or so unique TCR beta sequences from 150 million to 200 million T cells were reported. An early release covering roughly 600 HLA-typed donors comprised approximately 300 gigabases of sequencing data and some 79 million unique TCR sequences. Among the roughly 380 genotyped donors, approximately 76% belonged to the genetic ancestry cluster associated with self-reported Caucasian donors. The study was designed to test whether signatures of past pathogen exposure could be identified by cataloging public T cell receptors. Using immunosequencing, the study profiled T cell repertoires from 666 subjects and related those repertoires to cytomegalovirus serostatus. A separate validation cohort of about 110 different subjects was used in addition to the approximately 700-subject first cohort. To predict cytomegalovirus infection status, the study brought together high-throughput TCR immunosequencing, statistical association of individual TCRs with disease status, and machine learning. A later analysis re-analyzed previously published TCR beta repertoires from 666 donors and added high-resolution HLA genotyping to study TCR occurrence patterns. The later analysis used no new phenotypic data to find candidate immune exposures, relying instead on TCR beta sequences and their occurrence across donors. In an earlier analysis of over 550 of the donors, high-throughput TCR beta sequencing was used to judge whether each TCR beta V gene segment behaved as functional or pseudogenic. Donor age, sex, ethnicity and CMV serostatus were compiled alongside the repertoire data. A later genetic analysis took genome-wide SNP genotypes for about three fifths of the 666 donors and used that subset as a discovery cohort. Every discovery cohort repertoire had been produced on one sequencing platform. Class I and class II HLA loci were covered by the typing at four-digit resolution. The number of typed donors differed by locus: about 620-640 for A, B, C, DRB1 and DQB1; 522 for DQA1; roughly 600 for DPA1; and about 450 for DPB1. Because of strong linkage in the cohort, 5 or 6 DR-DQ haplotypes were treated as single units for association and clustering. Among several hundred genotyped donors of the cohort, an average of approximately 200,000 unique TCR beta nucleotide sequences was sequenced per donor, of which about 20% were non-productive. The study at large found these results: An association between a missense DCLRE1C variant and V-gene and J-gene trimming of TCR beta chains was found in a later genetic analysis and replicated in an independent cohort. The 87-base-pair reads could not distinguish some IMGT-functional V segments, including TRBV6-2 and TRBV6-3, so those segments were excluded. At a false discovery rate of 0.05, a later analysis linked 16,000 or so TCR beta sequences to specific HLA alleles. The sequencing pipeline was judged likely to have produced a cluster of highly shared sequence variants as a technical artifact. Several of the top co-occurrence clusters appeared to be linked to parvovirus B19, influenza, CMV and Epstein-Barr virus, according to a later analysis. Immune exposure information for the cohort was limited to CMV serostatus. When HLA alleles, especially DR and DQ, strongly co-occurred, TCR associations were difficult to assign to individual alleles. Because some donors lacked HLA typing at each locus, the association tests relied only on the typed subset. In a later genetic analysis, fewer N-insertions in productive TCRs were reported among donors in an Asian-associated ancestry cluster than the roughly 640-donor mean. The earlier analysis of 587 of the donors excluded around 17 rarely observed V segments, including chromosome 9 orphons, because counts were too low. A later analysis found that HLA-associated TCR beta chains were more clonally expanded and had lower generation probabilities than equally common non-associated chains. Cytomegalovirus status was reported to be diagnosed by the classifier with high specificity and sensitivity in both the original and validation cohorts. In this cohort, only TCR beta chains were sequenced, and detectable features were limited by the absence of alpha or paired-chain data. It was suggested by the authors that the approach could potentially be generalized to other disease states and immunological phenotypes. In vitro tests confirmed that a few of the cytomegalovirus-associated TCR beta chains recognize cytomegalovirus antigens. A later analysis found that most CMV-associated TCR beta chains appeared HLA-restricted, with HLA associations seemingly driven largely by CMV exposure. The presence/absence analyses assumed that sequencing depth was roughly uniform across donors, and that assumption may not be true. In an earlier analysis of 500 to 650 of the donors, most TCR beta V segments appeared in productive rearrangements about 90% or about 30% of the time, broadly matching IMGT annotations. The study listed 150 to 200 TCR beta chains as associated with cytomegalovirus. According to a later analysis, TCR association rates differed among HLA loci, with DRB1 alleles showing the most associated TCRs and HLA-C alleles showing the fewest. While some public TCRs were present in many individuals, most TCR sequences turned up only very rarely across donors. Correlated functional status among segregating V segments might be attributable to linkage disequilibrium, but an unknown experimental factor could not be ruled out. A further reported finding was that TCR beta sequences accurately predicted the HLA-A and HLA-B alleles for most subjects in the first cohort.

The CDR3 holds 13 amino acids from the cysteine to the phenylalanine. The read is trimmed to its CDR3 DNA, 39 bases read in frame from base 1. Deletion took 4 bases off V and 6 bases off J, with a span of 12 bases between the germline ends. The germline V gene specifies SGHRS as CDR1 and YFSETQ as CDR2. The cohort comprised fewer than 700 healthy bone marrow donors. At the time of sampling, every cohort member was nominally healthy, though immune exposures that went unrecorded were likely present. The donor tested CMV seropositive, placing the donor among the 250 to 350 seropositive members of the cohort. Every donor gave a peripheral blood sample, and the peripheral blood mononuclear cells from that sample were used for TCR beta sequencing. The Qiagen DNeasy Blood Extraction Kit was used to extract genomic DNA from the blood cell samples. Library prep was done by the immunoSEQ multiplex PCR assay. For the multiplex PCR, a mixture combining 60 forward primers for TCR Vbeta segments and 13 reverse primers for TCR Jbeta segments was used. Amplification of the CDR3 region of rearranged TCR beta genes was performed with a multiplex PCR assay on genomic DNA. On the Illumina HiSeq System, the amplified TCR beta libraries were sequenced as 87-base-pair reads. As for how the authors treated the data: A later analysis counted tens of millions of unique TCR beta chains across the 500 to 850 repertoires, and approximately 11 million of these chains were shared by at least two donors. A nearest-neighbor algorithm error-corrected the raw reads and collapsed the reads into unique sequences, merging closely related sequences to remove PCR and sequencing errors. CDR3 sequences were aligned to IMGT reference sequences to assign V, D and J gene segments. For a sequence to be retained, at least a six-nucleotide match to both a V gene segment and a J gene segment was required. Rearrangements were classified as productive when the CDR3 lacked stop codons and remained in frame with V and J, and all other rearrangements were classified as non-productive. CDR3 was defined by IMGT convention, running from the second conserved V-encoded cysteine to the conserved J-encoded phenylalanine. The earlier analysis of some 600 of the donors excluded sequences that lacked an unambiguous match to a single V gene segment. An earlier analysis of a few hundred of the donors called V segments functional above 56.7% productive rearrangements and segregating when the between-donor standard deviation exceeded 5%. A statistical classification framework was developed to diagnose cytomegalovirus status using the catalog of TCR beta chain sequences. A later analysis assigned V and J genes by comparing TCR nucleotide sequences with IMGT/GENE-DB human TR gene sequences. Using the TCRdist pipeline, a later analysis assigned CDR3 sequences along with most-parsimonious VDJ recombination scenarios. In a later analysis, each TCR beta chain was defined by its CDR3 amino acid sequence together with its V-gene family, and reads lacking a unique V-gene family were excluded. In a later analysis, some 600 highly shared, low-generation-probability nucleotide sequences were removed to address suspected cross-contamination and a sequencing artifact. In a later analysis, a clonal expansion index was calculated for each public chain from normalized within-repertoire ranks of inferred template counts. A later analysis computed generation probabilities with a VDJ recombination model fitted to out-of-frame rearrangements, and checked the results against IGoR. In a later analysis, hypergeometric tests were used to score TCR-TCR, TCR-HLA and TCR-CMV co-occurrence, with a repertoire-size bias correction applied to TCR pairs. False discovery rates were estimated in a later analysis by permuting HLA or CMV assignments 20 times. A later analysis grouped co-occurring TCRs with DBSCAN, adding TCRdist sequence similarity when clustering within HLA-allele-positive subsets. Co-occurrence clustering excluded repertoires with fewer than 30,000 or more than 120,000 public chains, plus five with anomalous nucleotide sharing. The source is immuneACCESS, and TCRdb retained only in-frame sequences with V and J called. Part of the clones is not carried over; for the studies checked, unresolved V genes explain less than half of this, and the remainder is unexplained. That table gives V, J and clone size, and the DNA gave D and trimming. The sample records 95,000 to 150,000 clones, roughly 80% of which are singletons. Of the sample, less than 4% is held by the ten largest clones.

Comments on this clone: Its antigen target is currently unknown. The sample holds no much larger clone one base away, and base qualities are not on file.

The V and J genes are TRBV5-1 and TRBJ2-3; the D segment could be TRBD2, given 6 matching bases. This sequence originates from a woman between 25 and 40 years old in good health and CMV-seropositive. Sequencing used PBMCs. The nucleotide sequence reads as follows: TGCGCCAGCAGCATACTAGGAGGGGATACGCAGTATTTT. This is translated as CASSILGGDTQYF.